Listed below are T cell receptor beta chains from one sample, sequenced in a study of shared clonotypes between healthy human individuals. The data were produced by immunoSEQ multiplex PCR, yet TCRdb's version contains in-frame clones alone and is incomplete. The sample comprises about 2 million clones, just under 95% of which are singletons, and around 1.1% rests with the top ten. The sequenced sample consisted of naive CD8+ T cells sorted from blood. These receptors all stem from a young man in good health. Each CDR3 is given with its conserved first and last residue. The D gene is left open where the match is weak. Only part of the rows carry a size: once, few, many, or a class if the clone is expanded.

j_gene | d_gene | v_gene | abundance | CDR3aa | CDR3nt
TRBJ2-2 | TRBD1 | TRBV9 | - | CASSVYYIPGQGDGELFF | TGTGCCAGCAGCGTCTATTATATTCCGGGACAGGGAGACGGGGAGCTGTTTTTT
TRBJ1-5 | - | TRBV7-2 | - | CASSLRRGGAPQHF | TGTGCCAGCAGCCTACGACGGGGGGGCGCGCCCCAGCATTTT
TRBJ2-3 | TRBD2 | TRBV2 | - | CASLGLVPDTQYF | TGTGCCAGCCTGGGACTAGTCCCAGATACGCAGTATTTT
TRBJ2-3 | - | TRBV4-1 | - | CASSPDYTDTQYF | TGCGCCAGCAGCCCAGACTACACAGATACGCAGTATTTT
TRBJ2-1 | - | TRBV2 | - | CASMGNEQFF | TGTGCCAGCATGGGCAATGAGCAGTTCTTC
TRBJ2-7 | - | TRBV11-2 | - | CASSLIDEQYF | TGTGCCAGCAGCTTAATCGACGAGCAGTACTTC
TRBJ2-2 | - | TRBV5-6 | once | CASSSPPGLHTGELFF | TGTGCCAGCAGCTCCCCTCCGGGACTGCATACCGGGGAGCTGTTTTTT
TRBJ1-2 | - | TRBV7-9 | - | CASSLVLNYGYTF | TGTGCCAGCAGCCTTGTCCTCAACTATGGCTACACCTTC
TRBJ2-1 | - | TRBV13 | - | CASSKTDSDAYNEQFF | TGTGCCAGCAGCAAAACGGACAGTGACGCCTACAATGAGCAGTTCTTC
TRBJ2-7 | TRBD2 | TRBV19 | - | CASSITSGYEQYF | TGTGCCAGTAGTATAACTAGCGGTTACGAGCAGTACTTC
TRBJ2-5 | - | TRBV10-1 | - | CASSAQPSQETQYF | TGCGCCAGCAGTGCCCAGCCGAGCCAGGAGACCCAGTACTTC
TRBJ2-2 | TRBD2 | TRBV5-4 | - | CASSLAGGYTGELFF | TGTGCCAGCAGCTTGGCGGGGGGTTACACCGGGGAGCTGTTTTTT
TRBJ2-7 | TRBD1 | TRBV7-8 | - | CASSSLDRVPLEQYF | TGTGCCAGCAGCTCCTTGGACAGGGTCCCCCTAGAGCAGTACTTC
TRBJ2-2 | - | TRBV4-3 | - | CASSERGRSGSHGFTGELFF | TGCGCCAGCAGCGAGAGAGGCCGATCCGGCAGCCATGGCTTCACCGGGGAGCTGTTTTTT
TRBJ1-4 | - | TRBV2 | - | CASSEYDSGEGEKLFF | TGTGCCAGCAGTGAATATGACAGCGGGGAAGGTGAAAAACTGTTTTTT
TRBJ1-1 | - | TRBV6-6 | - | CASSYRGPMNTEAFF | TGTGCCAGCAGTTACAGGGGACCCATGAACACTGAAGCTTTCTTT
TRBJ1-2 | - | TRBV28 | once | CASTWGFTPGGDGYTF | TGTGCCAGCACTTGGGGATTTACTCCCGGAGGGGATGGCTACACCTTC
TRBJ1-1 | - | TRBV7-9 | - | CASAGEDVGNTEAFF | TGTGCCAGCGCGGGGGAGGACGTTGGGAACACTGAAGCTTTCTTT
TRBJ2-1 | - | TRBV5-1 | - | CASSWDQNNEQFF | TGCGCCAGCAGCTGGGACCAGAACAATGAGCAGTTCTTC